What follows is one T cell receptor (beta chain) and its context. These data come from a study of blood T cell repertoires in COVID-19. About the research overall: From T cells, B-cell-depleted T cells, or PBMCs came the material, which was cDNA or gDNA.

Methods used by the authors: Estimated nucleated cell counts came from reference gene primer amplification. This table comes from immunoSEQ multiplex PCR, and its TCRdb copy is limited to in-frame clones, with some not included. That table supplies the V and J calls and clone size; D and trimming were determined from the DNA. This repertoire shows more than 200,000 clones, approximately 90% found once; its top ten account for approximately 1.6%. V dropped 4 bases and J dropped 1 base, with 13 bases sitting between them. Germline lookup yields CDR1 SGHRS and CDR2 YFSETQ. The CDR3 runs 15 residues. The source is a man aged 70-80 years with acute or convalescent COVID-19. The rearrangement links TRBV5-1 to TRBJ2-3; D remains unclear. Sequencing was done on a sample of peripheral blood. CDR3 region: CASSLTSRRTDTQYF. The CDR3 DNA reads as TGCGCCAGCAGCCTGACATCTCGGCGCACAGATACGCAGTATTTT.